This record concerns one TCR beta chain sequence. Its antigen target is currently unknown. No much larger clone is present one base from it, and per-base qualities are unavailable. Including the terminal cysteine and phenylalanine, the CDR3 comprises 16 residues. Only CDR3 DNA remains: 48 bases, in frame from the first base. The CDR1 and CDR2 encoded by the germline V gene are KGHSH and LQKENI. V has 5 bases trimmed and J has 4 bases trimmed; junction bases matching no gene number 11. Library preparation was by the immunoSEQ multiplex PCR assay. For the multiplex PCR, a mixture combining 60 forward primers for TCR Vbeta segments and 13 reverse primers for TCR Jbeta segments was used. Amplification of the CDR3 region of rearranged TCR beta genes was performed with a multiplex PCR assay on genomic DNA. The amplified TCR beta libraries were sequenced on the Illumina HiSeq System as 87-base-pair reads. The study's own analysis went as follows. Across the roughly 640 repertoires, a later analysis counted tens of millions of unique TCR beta chains, roughly 11 million of which were shared by at least two donors. To remove PCR and sequencing errors, raw reads were error-corrected and collapsed into unique sequences using a nearest-neighbor algorithm that merged closely related sequences. Alignment of CDR3 sequences to IMGT reference sequences was used to assign V, D and J gene segments. For a sequence to be retained, a match of at least six nucleotides was required to both a V gene segment and a J gene segment. Rearrangements were called productive when the CDR3 lacked stop codons and stayed in frame with V and J; all others were non-productive. CDR3 was defined by IMGT convention, running from the second conserved V-encoded cysteine to the conserved J-encoded phenylalanine. The earlier analysis of a few hundred of the donors excluded any sequence lacking an unambiguous match to a single V gene segment. An earlier analysis of 500 to 700 of the donors classified V segments as functional when productive rearrangements were above 56.7% and as segregating when the standard deviation between donors was above 5%. A statistical classification framework was built for diagnosing cytomegalovirus status from the catalog of TCR beta chain sequences. V and J gene assignment, in a later analysis, came from comparing TCR nucleotide sequences with IMGT/GENE-DB human TR gene sequences. A later analysis assigned CDR3 sequences and most-parsimonious VDJ recombination scenarios with the TCRdist pipeline. In a later analysis, each TCR beta chain was defined by its CDR3 amino acid sequence together with its V-gene family, and reads lacking a unique V-gene family were excluded. To address suspected cross-contamination and a sequencing artifact, a later analysis removed a few hundred highly shared, low-generation-probability nucleotide sequences. A later analysis calculated a clonal expansion index for each public chain from normalized within-repertoire ranks of inferred template counts. In a later analysis, generation probabilities were computed with a VDJ recombination model fitted to out-of-frame rearrangements, and the resulting probabilities were checked against IGoR. Hypergeometric tests were used in a later analysis to score TCR-TCR, TCR-HLA and TCR-CMV co-occurrence, with a repertoire-size bias correction applied to the TCR pairs. False discovery rates were estimated in a later analysis by permuting HLA or CMV assignments 20 times. In a later analysis, co-occurring TCRs were grouped using DBSCAN, and TCRdist sequence similarity was added for clustering within HLA-allele-positive subsets. Repertoires with fewer than 30,000 or more than 120,000 public chains, plus five repertoires with anomalous nucleotide sharing, were excluded from co-occurrence clustering. TCRdb provides this immuneACCESS table in a form limited to in-frame rearrangements. Some clones are lacking; in checked studies, under half of them reflect an unresolved V gene, and why the rest are absent is not known. V and J calls and clone size come straight from that table; D and trimming were deduced from the DNA. Counted in this sample were more than 80,000 clones; roughly 80% of them appeared once. The top ten constitute roughly 2.5% of the sample.

The sample is drawn from a study of cytomegalovirus exposure and HLA in healthy donors (dated by TCRdb to 2016 to 2017). With regard to the full study: According to an earlier analysis of several hundred of the donors, about 179 million T cells yielded over 100 million unique TCR beta sequences and approximately 300 Gb of sequence data. Approximately 300 gigabases of sequencing data and tens of millions of unique TCR sequences were included in an early release covering 500 to 750 HLA-typed donors. The study used immunosequencing to profile the T cell repertoires of several hundred subjects and linked those repertoires to cytomegalovirus serostatus. Among about 400 genotyped donors of the cohort, an average of about 240,000 unique TCR beta nucleotide sequences was sequenced per donor, of which about 19% were non-productive. Class I and class II HLA loci were covered by the typing at four-digit resolution. The study was designed to test whether signatures of past pathogen exposure could be identified by cataloging public T cell receptors. A later analysis re-analyzed previously published TCR beta repertoires from about 600 donors and added high-resolution HLA genotyping to study TCR occurrence patterns. An earlier analysis of 587 of the donors applied high-throughput TCR beta sequencing to assess whether each TCR beta V gene segment acted as functional or pseudogenic. Alongside the repertoire data, information on donor age, sex, ethnicity and CMV serostatus was compiled. In addition to the first cohort of several hundred subjects, a separate validation cohort of some 120 different subjects was used. To predict cytomegalovirus infection status, the study brought together high-throughput TCR immunosequencing, statistical association of individual TCRs with disease status, and machine learning. Rather than using new phenotypic data, the later analysis identified candidate immune exposures from TCR beta sequences and from how often those sequences occurred across donors. All discovery cohort repertoires had been generated on a single sequencing platform. Several DR-DQ haplotypes were handled as single units for association and clustering because linkage in the cohort was strong. Typing coverage differed by locus: A, B, C, DRB1 and DQB1 were typed in roughly 629-630 donors, DQA1 in 522, DPA1 in nearly 610, and DPB1 in 472. The genetic ancestry cluster associated with self-reported Caucasian donors included around four fifths of the approximately 430 genotyped donors. In a later genetic analysis, genome-wide SNP genotypes for about three fifths of the roughly 670 donors were used, and that subset was treated as a discovery cohort.

Results the study describes overall, beyond this receptor: A later genetic analysis reported fewer N-insertions in productive TCRs among donors in an Asian-associated ancestry cluster than the approximately 700-donor mean. The classifier was reported to diagnose cytomegalovirus status with high specificity and sensitivity in both the original and validation cohorts. HLA typing was unavailable for some donors at each locus, so association tests used only the typed subset. Only TCR beta chains were sequenced in this cohort, and the absence of alpha or paired-chain data limited detectable features. Assigning TCR associations to individual alleles was difficult when HLA alleles, especially DR and DQ, strongly co-occurred. Most CMV-associated TCR beta chains appeared to be HLA-restricted in a later analysis, and the HLA associations seemed to be driven largely by CMV exposure. Compared with equally common non-associated chains, HLA-associated TCR beta chains in a later analysis were more clonally expanded and had lower generation probabilities. Seventeen rarely observed V segments, including chromosome 9 orphons, were excluded from the earlier analysis of a few hundred of the donors because counts were too low. An earlier analysis of 450 to 750 of the donors showed that most TCR beta V segments appeared in productive rearrangements either about 87% or about 30% of the time, which broadly matched IMGT annotations. According to a later analysis, TCR association rates differed among HLA loci, with DRB1 alleles showing the most associated TCRs and HLA-C alleles showing the fewest. The sequencing pipeline was judged likely to have produced a cluster of highly shared sequence variants as a technical artifact. The presence/absence analyses assumed that sequencing depth was roughly uniform across donors, and that assumption may not be true. A total of about 180 TCR beta chains were listed by the study as associated with cytomegalovirus. Correlated functional status among segregating V segments might be attributable to linkage disequilibrium, but an unknown experimental factor could not be ruled out. V-gene and J-gene trimming of TCR beta chains was associated with a missense DCLRE1C variant in a later genetic analysis, and the association was replicated in an independent cohort. In vitro tests confirmed that a few of the cytomegalovirus-associated TCR beta chains recognize cytomegalovirus antigens. A later analysis associated 15,000 to 20,000 TCR beta sequences with specific HLA alleles at a false discovery rate of 0.05. Some IMGT-functional V segments, including TRBV6-2 and TRBV6-3, could not be distinguished by the 87-base-pair reads and were therefore excluded. Several of the top co-occurrence clusters appeared to be linked to parvovirus B19, influenza, CMV and Epstein-Barr virus, according to a later analysis. The authors suggested that the approach could potentially be extended to other disease states and immunological phenotypes. CMV serostatus was the only immune exposure information available for the cohort. A further reported finding was that TCR beta sequences accurately predicted the HLA-A and HLA-B alleles for most subjects in the first cohort. Across donors, most TCR sequences were observed very rarely, whereas some public TCRs were present in many individuals.

The cohort consisted of 600 or so healthy bone marrow donors. Cohort members were all nominally healthy when sampled, although unrecorded immune exposures were likely present. The donor was CMV seronegative and belonged to the group of 352 seronegative cohort members. Every donor gave a peripheral blood sample, and the peripheral blood mononuclear cells from that sample were used for TCR beta sequencing. Genomic DNA extraction from the blood cell samples was performed with the Qiagen DNeasy Blood Extraction Kit. Sequencing was performed on PBMCs. The TCR was taken from a man aged 35-49 years in good health and CMV-seronegative. The sequence links TRBV18 to TRBJ2-4; 7 nucleotides in the junction match TRBD2. The CDR3 loop reads CASSTLGPRGKNIQYF. The DNA reads TGTGCCAGCTCAACCCTTGGCCCGCGGGGGAAAAACATTCAGTACTTC.